This T cell receptor beta chain emerged from a study of CD8+CD57+ T cells in acquired aplastic anemia. The overall study: The mean DNA yield obtained from sorted CD4+ and CD8+ cells came to 3 to 3.5 ug.

CD8+CD57+ cell expansion had been shown by flow cytometry in patients chosen for sequencing. Genomic DNA provided the template from which TCR beta VDJ and CDR3 profiles were obtained. TCRdb redid the calling of the reads with MiXCR, one entry per CDR3 protein. The repertoire consists of roughly 160,000 distinct CDR3 sequences, with 65% to 75% occurring once and the leading ten covering approximately 50%. Germline V gives CDR1 SGHTA, CDR2 FQGNSA. There are 16 residues in the CDR3. J was trimmed by 0 bases and V by 4 bases; bases with no gene match: 5. The TCR originated in a human donor with aplastic anemia. Sample: sorted CD4+, CD8+, or CD8+CD57+ T cells (not recorded which) from PBMCs. This chain connects TRBV7-2 to TRBJ2-2, with 7 bases lining up with TRBD2. The CDR3 DNA reads TGTGCCAGCAGCTCGAGCGGGACTTCGAACACCGGGGAGCTGTTTTTT. Translating gives CASSSSGTSNTGELFF.